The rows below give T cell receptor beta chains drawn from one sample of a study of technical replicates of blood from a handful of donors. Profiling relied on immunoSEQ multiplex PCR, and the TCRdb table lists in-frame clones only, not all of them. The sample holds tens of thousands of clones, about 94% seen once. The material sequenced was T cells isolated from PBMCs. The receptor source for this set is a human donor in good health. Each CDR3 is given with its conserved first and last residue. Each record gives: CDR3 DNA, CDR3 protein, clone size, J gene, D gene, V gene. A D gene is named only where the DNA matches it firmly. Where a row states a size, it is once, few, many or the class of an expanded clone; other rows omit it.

DNA: TGCGCCAGCAGCTTGCGAGGACAGCTGAACACTGAAGCTTTCTTT
CDR3: CASSLRGQLNTEAFF
size: -
J: TRBJ1-1
D: -
V: TRBV5-1

DNA: TGTGCCAGCAGTTACTCGGCACCCGGACTCTATGGCTACACCTTC
CDR3: CASSYSAPGLYGYTF
size: -
J: TRBJ1-2
D: -
V: TRBV6-5

DNA: TGTGCCGATCAACGGTACTATGGCTACACCTTC
CDR3: CADQRYYGYTF
size: -
J: TRBJ1-2
D: -
V: TRBV21-1

DNA: TGTGCCAGCAGGGTCCGGGACAGGGACTACGAGCAGTACTTC
CDR3: CASRVRDRDYEQYF
size: -
J: TRBJ2-7
D: TRBD1
V: TRBV2

DNA: TGCGCCAGCAGTGACAGGGTGAACACTGAAGCTTTCTTT
CDR3: CASSDRVNTEAFF
size: -
J: TRBJ1-1
D: TRBD1
V: TRBV5-1

DNA: TGTGCCAGCAGACTACAGGGGGCGAATCAGCCCCAGCATTTT
CDR3: CASRLQGANQPQHF
size: -
J: TRBJ1-5
D: TRBD1
V: TRBV27

DNA: TGTGCCAGCAGTTTCCGGGACAGGCATTACAATGAGCAGTTCTTC
CDR3: CASSFRDRHYNEQFF
size: -
J: TRBJ2-1
D: TRBD1
V: TRBV2

DNA: TGTGCCAGCAGTGAAAGGTGGCTAGCGATTAGCACAGATACGCAGTATTTT
CDR3: CASSERWLAISTDTQYF
size: -
J: TRBJ2-3
D: -
V: TRBV2

DNA: TGTGCCAGCAGTAGCGGACAGGGAGGTCAAAAACTGTTTTTT
CDR3: CASSSGQGGQKLFF
size: -
J: TRBJ1-4
D: TRBD1
V: TRBV6-6

DNA: TGTGCCAGCAGCCGGGGGGCGATAGGGGCTAATGAAAAACTGTTTTTT
CDR3: CASSRGAIGANEKLFF
size: once
J: TRBJ1-4
D: -
V: TRBV9

DNA: TGCAGCGTTTTGGAGACTGGCTCCTACGAGCAGTACTTC
CDR3: CSVLETGSYEQYF
size: -
J: TRBJ2-7
D: -
V: TRBV29-1

DNA: TGCGCCAGCAGCCAAGACCCTAGCGGGAGGGACGAGCAGTACTTC
CDR3: CASSQDPSGRDEQYF
size: -
J: TRBJ2-7
D: TRBD2
V: TRBV4-1

DNA: TGCAGTGCTCCAGGTTCTGCCACGCAGTATTTT
CDR3: CSAPGSATQYF
size: -
J: TRBJ2-3
D: -
V: TRBV20-1

DNA: TGTGCCAGCTCACCAGCCCCAGGGATAACAGATACGCAGTATTTT
CDR3: CASSPAPGITDTQYF
size: -
J: TRBJ2-3
D: -
V: TRBV18

DNA: TGTGCCAGCAGCCTTCACACGGGACAGGGGGCGGGGGGCTACACCTTC
CDR3: CASSLHTGQGAGGYTF
size: once
J: TRBJ1-2
D: TRBD1
V: TRBV28

DNA: TGCGCCAGCAGCTTGGAGGGGCCAGTCGCGGGGGGAACGAATGAGCAGTTCTTC
CDR3: CASSLEGPVAGGTNEQFF
size: once
J: TRBJ2-1
D: TRBD2
V: TRBV5-1

DNA: TGTGCCAGTAGCCTCCTAGATTCCCCTAGCACAGATACGCAGTATTTT
CDR3: CASSLLDSPSTDTQYF
size: -
J: TRBJ2-3
D: -
V: TRBV19

DNA: TGTGCCAGCAGCCAACTAGTCGGACAGTACACCGGGGAGCTGTTTTTT
CDR3: CASSQLVGQYTGELFF
size: -
J: TRBJ2-2
D: -
V: TRBV14

DNA: TGTGCCAGCAGCTTCCATTCAGGAGGGAATCAGCCCCAGCATTTT
CDR3: CASSFHSGGNQPQHF
size: -
J: TRBJ1-5
D: -
V: TRBV7-2

DNA: TGTGCCAGCAGCACGAAAGGGGTGACTAATGAAAAACTGTTTTTT
CDR3: CASSTKGVTNEKLFF
size: -
J: TRBJ1-4
D: -
V: TRBV5-8

DNA: TGTGCCAGCAGTTCACCCCGGGTACTAGCGGGAGATGAGCAGTTCTTC
CDR3: CASSSPRVLAGDEQFF
size: -
J: TRBJ2-1
D: TRBD2
V: TRBV28

DNA: TGTGCCAGCTCCGGGACAGGGAGCTCAGATACGCAGTATTTT
CDR3: CASSGTGSSDTQYF
size: -
J: TRBJ2-3
D: TRBD1
V: TRBV6-6

DNA: TGTGCCATCAGTGAGTCGAATCTTAGTGGAAACACCATATATTTT
CDR3: CAISESNLSGNTIYF
size: -
J: TRBJ1-3
D: -
V: TRBV10-3

DNA: TGTGCCAGCAGCAAACACGGACTCTCTGGGGCCAACGTCCTGACTTTC
CDR3: CASSKHGLSGANVLTF
size: -
J: TRBJ2-6
D: -
V: TRBV21-1

DNA: TGTGCCAGCAGCCAACAGGGCTACTCCTACAATGAGCAGTTCTTC
CDR3: CASSQQGYSYNEQFF
size: -
J: TRBJ2-1
D: -
V: TRBV7-2

DNA: TGTGCCAGCAGCCGTTTAATGGAGGGGTTCGCCGACGAGCAGTACTTC
CDR3: CASSRLMEGFADEQYF
size: -
J: TRBJ2-7
D: -
V: TRBV11-2

DNA: TGTGCCAGCAGCTTAGGACTGTATGGAATCTACAATGAGCAGTTCTTC
CDR3: CASSLGLYGIYNEQFF
size: -
J: TRBJ2-1
D: -
V: TRBV7-2

DNA: TGTGCCAGCAGCTTTTTGAGCGGGGGGAAGAGCTCCTACAATGAGCAGTTCTTC
CDR3: CASSFLSGGKSSYNEQFF
size: -
J: TRBJ2-1
D: TRBD2
V: TRBV5-6

DNA: TGTGCCAGGAGCTCCTTACAGGGGACGGCTGAAAAACTGTTTTTT
CDR3: CARSSLQGTAEKLFF
size: -
J: TRBJ1-4
D: TRBD1
V: TRBV2

DNA: TGTGCCAGCAGTCTAGCCCCGGGCAGGGGTGGGGAAAAACTGTTTTTT
CDR3: CASSLAPGRGGEKLFF
size: -
J: TRBJ1-4
D: -
V: TRBV27

DNA: TGTGCCAGCACTAATGGGCAAGATTCACCCCTCCACTTT
CDR3: CASTNGQDSPLHF
size: -
J: TRBJ1-6
D: -
V: TRBV6-5

DNA: TGTGCCAGCAGCCCGGGACTCGCGGCCTCTGGAAACACCATATATTTT
CDR3: CASSPGLAASGNTIYF
size: -
J: TRBJ1-3
D: -
V: TRBV7-6

DNA: TGTGCCAGCAGTCGACAGGGAGGACAGCCCCAGCATTTT
CDR3: CASSRQGGQPQHF
size: -
J: TRBJ1-5
D: TRBD1
V: TRBV6-5

DNA: TGTGCCATCAGCACGACAGGGGGCGAGGAACAGCCCCAGCATTTT
CDR3: CAISTTGGEEQPQHF
size: -
J: TRBJ1-5
D: TRBD1
V: TRBV10-3

DNA: TGTGCCAGCAGGATCGGGGGTAATTCACCCCTCCACTTT
CDR3: CASRIGGNSPLHF
size: -
J: TRBJ1-6
D: -
V: TRBV7-9

DNA: TGTGCCAGCAGCTCCGACGTCGCAGGGTTGCAGTACTTC
CDR3: CASSSDVAGLQYF
size: -
J: TRBJ2-7
D: -
V: TRBV6-6

DNA: TGTGCCAGTGGACAGGGGAACACCGGGGAGCTGTTTTTT
CDR3: CASGQGNTGELFF
size: -
J: TRBJ2-2
D: TRBD1
V: TRBV19

DNA: TGCGCCAGCAGCGAAGAGGGTAGGGGAATAAAACCCCAGCATTTT
CDR3: CASSEEGRGIKPQHF
size: few
J: TRBJ1-5
D: -
V: TRBV4-1

DNA: TGTGCCACCAGCAGAATGGACAGGGCCAGACAAGAGACCCAGTACTTC
CDR3: CATSRMDRARQETQYF
size: once
J: TRBJ2-5
D: TRBD1
V: TRBV15

DNA: TGTGCCAGTAGTAGACAGGGGAGTTCCTACGAGCAGTACTTC
CDR3: CASSRQGSSYEQYF
size: -
J: TRBJ2-7
D: TRBD1
V: TRBV19

DNA: TGTGCCAGCAGGACCGGGACAGGGGTGGAAGGCTACACCTTC
CDR3: CASRTGTGVEGYTF
size: -
J: TRBJ1-2
D: TRBD1
V: TRBV28

DNA: TGTGCCAGCAGGAAGATGGGACTAGCAGACAACAATGAGCAGTTCTTC
CDR3: CASRKMGLADNNEQFF
size: -
J: TRBJ2-1
D: TRBD2
V: TRBV28

DNA: TGCGCCAGCAGCCAAGATACCCGCGTGAGGGCACAAGAGACCCAGTACTTC
CDR3: CASSQDTRVRAQETQYF
size: -
J: TRBJ2-5
D: -
V: TRBV4-1

DNA: TGTGCCAGCACCCCCCATTCTGCCGGGGGCGGGGAGCTGTTTTTT
CDR3: CASTPHSAGGGELFF
size: -
J: TRBJ2-2
D: -
V: TRBV5-4

DNA: TGTGCCAGCAGTTTGGCGGGAGGGCTTAATGAGCAGTTCTTC
CDR3: CASSLAGGLNEQFF
size: -
J: TRBJ2-1
D: TRBD2
V: TRBV6-5

DNA: TGTGCCAGCAGCTTGGCAGGGACAGCTAACACTGAAGCTTTCTTT
CDR3: CASSLAGTANTEAFF
size: -
J: TRBJ1-1
D: TRBD1
V: TRBV5-4

DNA: TGCGCCAGCCACCGTAGTGAGGGCGGGAGAATCTTCAATGAGCAGTTCTTC
CDR3: CASHRSEGGRIFNEQFF
size: -
J: TRBJ2-1
D: TRBD2
V: TRBV5-1

DNA: TGTGCCAGCAGCTTAGGGGACACACAGCCCCAGCATTTT
CDR3: CASSLGDTQPQHF
size: -
J: TRBJ1-5
D: -
V: TRBV7-6

DNA: TGTGCCGGCGGACTAGCGGGCGACACCGGGGAGCTGTTTTTT
CDR3: CAGGLAGDTGELFF
size: once
J: TRBJ2-2
D: TRBD2
V: TRBV5-4

DNA: TGTGCCAGCAGCTTTTCGACTAGCACCAAATACTCTTCACTCTACGAGCAGTACTTC
CDR3: CASSFSTSTKYSSLYEQYF
size: once
J: TRBJ2-7
D: TRBD2
V: TRBV5-4

DNA: TGTGCCAGCAGCCCTTGGACTAGCGGGGGGGCAGAGACCCAGTACTTC
CDR3: CASSPWTSGGAETQYF
size: -
J: TRBJ2-5
D: TRBD2
V: TRBV7-9

DNA: TGTGCCAGCAGCTTGCCAGCAGGAGGGCAATCTATACCCTATGGCTACACCTTC
CDR3: CASSLPAGGQSIPYGYTF
size: -
J: TRBJ1-2
D: -
V: TRBV5-8

DNA: TGCGCCAGCTCAGGGAACACCGACAATGAGCAGTTCTTC
CDR3: CASSGNTDNEQFF
size: -
J: TRBJ2-1
D: -
V: TRBV10-1

DNA: TGTGCCAGCAGTTTACGGGGGTACACAGATACGCAGTATTTT
CDR3: CASSLRGYTDTQYF
size: -
J: TRBJ2-3
D: -
V: TRBV28

DNA: TGTGCCAGCAGGCCAAGGACTGGAAGCTCCTACAATGAGCAGTTCTTC
CDR3: CASRPRTGSSYNEQFF
size: -
J: TRBJ2-1
D: -
V: TRBV14

DNA: TGTGCCAGCAGTGAGTTGACCGGGACTGCAAAGGGTCAGCCCCAGCATTTT
CDR3: CASSELTGTAKGQPQHF
size: -
J: TRBJ1-5
D: -
V: TRBV28

DNA: TGCGCCAGCAGCCAAGATCCCGACAGGCCCTCCTACGAGCAGTACTTC
CDR3: CASSQDPDRPSYEQYF
size: -
J: TRBJ2-7
D: -
V: TRBV4-1

DNA: TGTGCCAGCAGCTTCCCAGGGGGAACTCCCCACTTTGAAGCTTTCTTT
CDR3: CASSFPGGTPHFEAFF
size: -
J: TRBJ1-1
D: TRBD1
V: TRBV7-9

DNA: TGCGCCAGCAGTGAAGGCGGGGGGACAGATACGCAGTATTTT
CDR3: CASSEGGGTDTQYF
size: once
J: TRBJ2-3
D: TRBD2
V: TRBV10-1

DNA: TGTGCCAGCAGCTCGACAGGGGGCGTTGAAAAACTGTTTTTT
CDR3: CASSSTGGVEKLFF
size: -
J: TRBJ1-4
D: TRBD1
V: TRBV11-3